This TCR beta chain appears in the sequencing data of a study of T cells in Graves' hyperthyroidism and ophthalmopathy. Whole-study findings and limits: Blood shared most expanded thyroid clonotypes above 0.001.

Amplified regions were TCR beta CDR3 sequences from RNA transcripts. The primer set for the first-round RT-PCR of the TCR CDR3 was HTBI. One entry per CDR3 protein, called by TCRdb with MiXCR from the multiplex PCR reads. The data hold 700,000 or so distinct CDR3 sequences, with about 17% observed a single time. This clonotype has at least ten counts. Its matching antigen is unknown. Germline V lookup: CDR1 KGHSH, CDR2 LQKENI. V lost 3 bases and J lost 2, with 15 bases in between. This CDR3 contains 16 residues. The specimen was blood. J is TRBJ2-3 and V is TRBV18, with D perhaps being TRBD1 or TRBD2 (6 bases each). The receptor was derived from a man between 18 and 35 years old with Graves' hyperthyroidism. CDR3 residues: CASSPPPRGPTDTQYF. The CDR3 nucleotides read TGTGCCAGCTCACCGCCTCCCCGGGGGCCCACAGATACGCAGTATTTT. Using reference TRBV18 and TRBJ2-3 for the parts outside the CDR3, the full variable domain is NAGVMQNPRHLVRRRGQEARLRCSPMKGHSHVYWYRQLPEEGLKFMVYLQKENIIDESGMPKERFSAEFPKEGPSILRIQQVVRGDSAAYFCASSPPPRGPTDTQYFGPGTRLTVL.